These 18 T cell receptor beta chains were sequenced from one sample in a study of blood T cell repertoires in COVID-19. The method was immunoSEQ multiplex PCR; TCRdb's version includes in-frame clones alone and lacks a portion of them. The top ten hold roughly 8.7% of the sample, which has some 45,000 clones, about 70% seen once. Sequenced sample: peripheral blood. The origin of the receptors is a man between 65 and 80 years old with active or convalescent COVID-19.

This chain uses TRBV5-1 with TRBJ2-3; the D is unclear. The germline V gene has CDR1 SGHRS and CDR2 YFSETQ. The V and J ends lost 2 bases and 1 base respectively, with 11 bases between them. CDR3 length: 15 residues. DNA for the CDR3: TGCGCCAGCAGCTTCTGGTCACACGGCACAGATACGCAGTATTTT. It codes for CASSFWSHGTDTQYF.

This clone is a singleton in its sample. V and J are TRBV12-3 or TRBV12-4 and TRBJ1-4; D is ambiguous. The CDR3 has 13 amino acids. V lost 3 bases to trimming and J lost 3 bases, with 5 bases between them. CDR3 residues: CASSFTANEKLFF. DNA of the CDR3: TGTGCCAGCAGTTTTACTGCTAATGAAAAACTGTTTTTT.

This clone has a single count. The chain links TRBV28 to TRBJ1-5; tentative D call: TRBD1 (5 bases). CDR1 is MDHEN and CDR2 is SYDVKM in the germline V gene. The CDR3 is 14 residues long. V lost 8 bases, J lost 0 bases, and 11 bases lay in between. This CDR3 reads CASSVRVSNQPQHF. The CDR3 bases are TGTGCCAGCTCCGTCAGGGTTAGCAATCAGCCCCAGCATTTT. The variable domain in full, with the rest retrieved from reference TRBV28 and TRBJ1-5, is DVKVTQSSRYLVKRTGEKVFLECVQDMDHENMFWYRQDPGLGLRLIYFSYDVKMKEKGDIPEGYSVSREKKERFSLILESASTNQTSMYLCASSVRVSNQPQHFGDGTRLSIL.

The V and J genes are TRBV29-1 and TRBJ2-5; D perhaps matches TRBD1 (6 bases). Trimming took off 3 bases at V and 5 bases at J, with 10 bases between the two ends. The V gene's germline CDR1 is SQVTM and CDR2 ANQGSEA. This CDR3 has 12 amino acids. The CDR3 loop is CSVDQGWETQYF. The CDR3 DNA reads TGCAGCGTTGATCAGGGGTGGGAGACCCAGTACTTC.

This sequence joins TRBV5-4 and TRBJ2-1, with D perhaps TRBD1 (5 bases). The ends were cut back, 4 bases at V and 4 bases at J, with 21 bases in the middle. Germline CDR1 reads SGHNT; CDR2 reads YYREEE (reference sequence). The CDR3 has 17 residues. The CDR3 DNA follows: TGTGCCAGCAGCCCTCCTCTAACAGACAGTCTTTACAATGAGCAGTTCTTC. Amino acids: CASSPPLTDSLYNEQFF.

A few counts support this clone. The V and J genes are TRBV24-1 and TRBJ1-1, with D perhaps matching TRBD1 (6 bases). Germline-derived CDR1 and CDR2 are KGHDR and SFDVKD. The V and J ends lost 4 bases and 5 bases respectively, with 13 bases between them. The CDR3 is made up of 14 amino acids. CDR3 amino acids: CATSESGGATEAFF. CDR3 DNA sequence: TGTGCCACCAGTGAATCCGGGGGGGCGACTGAAGCTTTCTTT.

Turning to this clone: At one end the junction does not follow the germline gene, possibly because of a read error. Other DNA sequences in the same sample also yield this CDR3. This chain connects TRBV14 to TRBJ2-7, with D possibly being TRBD1 (8 bases). The CDR3 totals 14 residues. The V gene's germline CDR1 is SGHDN and CDR2 FVKESK. CDR3 loop: CASSPPDRDYEQYF. The CDR3 DNA follows: TGTGCCAGCAGCCCTCCGGACAGGGACTACGAGCAGTATTTC. Filled out from reference TRBV14 and TRBJ2-7, the complete variable domain reads EAGVTQFPSHSVIEKGQTVTLRCDPISGHDNLYWYRRVMGKEIKFLLHFVKESKQDESGMPNNRFLAERTGGTYSTLKVQPAELEDSGVYFCASSPPDRDYEQYFGPGTRLTVT.

The chain couples TRBV29-1 to TRBJ2-7, with no clear D. Germline CDR1 is SQVTM and CDR2 is ANQGSEA. Trimming shortened V by 4 bases and J by 0 bases, and 4 bases separated the two germline ends. CDR3 size: 11 residues. This CDR3 is CSVVNSYEQYF. The CDR3 DNA is TGCAGCGTTGTCAACTCCTACGAGCAGTACTTC.

The J gene is TRBJ2-1, the V gene TRBV28; 10 bases fit TRBD2. The CDR3 has 14 residues. After removal of 7 bases from V and 7 bases from J, the junction contained 7 bases not matched to a gene. Per the germline V gene, CDR1 is MDHEN and CDR2 is SYDVKM. The DNA of the CDR3 is TGTGCCAGCACGAGTCTAGCGGGGGTTAATGAGCAGTTCTTC. As protein: CASTSLAGVNEQFF. The full variable domain, completed using reference TRBV28 and TRBJ2-1, is DVKVTQSSRYLVKRTGEKVFLECVQDMDHENMFWYRQDPGLGLRLIYFSYDVKMKEKGDIPEGYSVSREKKERFSLILESASTNQTSMYLCASTSLAGVNEQFFGPGTRLTVL.

The chain couples TRBV7-9 to TRBJ1-6; D might be TRBD1 (5 bases). CDR3 size: 15 residues. Between the trimmed V and J ends, which lost 0 bases and 10 bases, there was a span of 13 bases. The V gene's germline CDR1 is SEHNR and CDR2 FQNEAQ (reference sequence). The CDR3 coding sequence is TGTGCCAGCAGCTTAGCGGGCAGGGCGGGGTCACCCCTCCACTTT. Protein: CASSLAGRAGSPLHF.

This clone was recorded a few times. V gene TRBV29-1 combines with J gene TRBJ2-7; D may be TRBD1 (5 bases). The ends were cut back, 0 bases at V and 9 bases at J, with 15 bases in the middle. The CDR3 length is 13 residues. Germline CDR1 and CDR2: SQVTM and ANQGSEA. The CDR3 is CSVEDPRAGGQYF. The DNA of the CDR3 is TGCAGCGTTGAAGATCCCAGGGCTGGCGGGCAGTACTTC.

V gene TRBV6-5 combines with J gene TRBJ1-6; TRBD1 agrees at 7 bases. The length of the CDR3 is 13 residues. Trimming removed 8 bases from V and 4 bases from J; junction bases left unmatched: 2. The germline CDR1 and CDR2 sequences are MNHEY and SVGAGI. CDR3 coding DNA: TGTGCCAGCTTGGGACAGTATAATTCACCCCTCCACTTT. It translates to CASLGQYNSPLHF.

This clone was seen only a few times. The chain joins TRBV30 to TRBJ2-1; a weak D match, TRBD2 (5 bases). In germline, CDR1 is GTSNPN, CDR2 SVGIG (reference sequence). This CDR3 is built from 14 residues. V was cut by 0 bases and J by 4 bases, with 10 bases left in between. CDR3 loop: CAWSVPDWYNEQFF. In DNA form, the CDR3 reads TGTGCCTGGAGTGTGCCGGACTGGTACAATGAGCAGTTCTTC.

The chain is built from TRBV28 and TRBJ1-5; TRBD1 might be the D (5 bases). Germline V gene sequence: CDR1 MDHEN, CDR2 SYDVKM. The ends were cut back, 2 bases at V and 0 bases at J, with 8 bases in the middle. This CDR3 spans 15 amino acids. Written as DNA, the CDR3 is TGTGCCAGCAGTTTAGCAGGGAATAGCAATCAGCCCCAGCATTTT. Amino acid sequence: CASSLAGNSNQPQHF.

This clone was seen just once. The chain combines TRBV2 with TRBJ1-6; D remains unclear. The germline CDR1 and CDR2 sequences are SNHLY and FYNNEI. Trimming shortened V by 7 bases and J by 5 bases, and 12 bases separated the two germline ends. The CDR3 covers 14 residues. CDR3 DNA: TGTGCCAGCAACCGAGGGTGGGATAATTCACCCCTCCACTTT. The encoded protein is CASNRGWDNSPLHF.

The gene calls are TRBV7-2 and TRBJ2-2; the D gene is possibly TRBD2 (5 bases). V gave up 2 bases and J gave up 3 bases, with 7 bases separating them. The CDR3 is 14 residues long. Germline V gene lookup returns CDR1 SGHTA and CDR2 FQGNSA. DNA of the CDR3: TGTGCCAGCAGCTTAAGGCGGGACACCGGGGAGCTGTTTTTT. Translation: CASSLRRDTGELFF.

This chain links TRBV19 with TRBJ1-5, with no clear D. Trimming removed 7 bases from V and 2 bases from J, with 9 bases in between. The CDR3 totals 13 residues. The germline CDR1 and CDR2 sequences are LNHDA and SQIVND (reference sequence). The CDR3 here is CASTSFGNQPQHF. CDR3 sequence (DNA): TGTGCCAGTACTAGTTTCGGCAATCAGCCCCAGCATTTT.

J is TRBJ1-1 and V is TRBV19; 7 positions agree with TRBD1. Germline lookup yields CDR1 LNHDA and CDR2 SQIVND (reference sequence). The V segment lost 6 bases and the J segment 4 bases; nucleotides outside the gene matches: 14. This CDR3 contains 16 residues. The chain's CDR3 is CASRTGSLAWSTEAFF. The CDR3 nucleotides read TGTGCCAGTAGGACAGGGAGTTTGGCGTGGAGCACTGAAGCTTTCTTT.